The clone carrying this T cell receptor beta chain was counted between two and nine times. Assay used: immunoSEQ multiplex PCR; TCRdb lists only in-frame clones, some missing. The sample shows 300,000 to 450,000 clones, around 92% of them seen only once. This sample stems from a study of blood T cell repertoires in COVID-19. Germline CDR1 reads SGHTA; CDR2 reads FQGNSA. Losses at the gene ends were 3 bases for V and 4 bases for J; bases not matched to a gene: 4. The CDR3 totals 15 residues. This receptor was obtained from a woman aged 25 to 39 with COVID-19, enrolled during active disease. The sample consisted of peripheral blood. The rearrangement joins TRBV7-2 to TRBJ2-1, with TRBD1 matching 9 bases. CDR3 loop: CASSFVGQGYNEQFF. CDR3 coding DNA: TGTGCCAGCAGCTTCGTCGGACAGGGGTACAATGAGCAGTTCTTC. The complete variable domain, with remaining parts taken from reference TRBV7-2 and TRBJ2-1, reads GAGVSQSPSNKVTEKGKDVELRCDPISGHTALYWYRQSLGQGLEFLIYFQGNSAPDKSGLPSDRFSAERTGGSVSTLTIQRTQQEDSAVYLCASSFVGQGYNEQFFGPGTRLTVL.